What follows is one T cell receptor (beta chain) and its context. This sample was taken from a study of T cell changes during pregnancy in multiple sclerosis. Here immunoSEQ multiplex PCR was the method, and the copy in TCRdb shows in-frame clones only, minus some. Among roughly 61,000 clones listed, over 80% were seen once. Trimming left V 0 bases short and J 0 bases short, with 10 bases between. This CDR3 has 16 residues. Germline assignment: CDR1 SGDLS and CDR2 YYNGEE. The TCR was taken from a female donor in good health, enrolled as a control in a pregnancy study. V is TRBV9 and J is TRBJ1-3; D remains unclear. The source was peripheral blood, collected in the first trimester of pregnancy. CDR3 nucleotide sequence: TGTGCCAGCAGCGTAGGATCGACAAACTCTGGAAACACCATATATTTT. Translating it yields CASSVGSTNSGNTIYF.